Presented here are 26 T cell receptor beta chains from one specimen sequenced in a study of shared clonotypes between healthy human individuals. Assay used: immunoSEQ multiplex PCR; TCRdb lists only in-frame clones, some missing. Among millions of clones listed, roughly 92% were seen once. The sample comprised naive CD4+ T cells sorted from blood. Described subset: CD45RA+ positively selected. The source of these receptors is a man aged 18-30 years in good health.

The chain is built from TRBV11-2 and TRBJ2-2; D is perhaps TRBD2 (6 bases). The length of the CDR3 is 16 residues. CDR1 and CDR2 (germline): SGHAT, FQNNGV. V was trimmed by 5 bases and J by 6 bases, leaving 19 bases between them. The CDR3 here is CASSEKGGGGAGELFF. The CDR3 DNA follows: TGTGCCAGCAGCGAAAAGGGCGGCGGCGGGGCCGGGGAGCTGTTTTTT.

The chain couples TRBV6-4 to TRBJ1-6; no clear D gene. CDR1 is MRHNA and CDR2 is SNTAGT in the germline V gene. The CDR3 is 14 amino acids. Deletions cut 4 bases from V and 6 bases from J, with 10 bases between. CDR3 nucleotide sequence: TGTGCCAGCAGTGTGGCAGGTGGTAATTCACCCCTCCACTTT. It codes for CASSVAGGNSPLHF.

As regards this clone: Other DNA sequences in this specimen translate into the identical CDR3. The chain uses TRBV11-2 and TRBJ2-7, with D possibly TRBD2 on 6 matching bases. The CDR3 consists of 14 residues. Germline-derived CDR1 and CDR2 are SGHAT and FQNNGV. V was cut by 5 bases and J by 0 bases, with 11 bases left in between. Here the CDR3 reads CASSLSGSSYEQYF. CDR3 DNA: TGTGCCAGCAGCCTATCCGGGAGCTCCTACGAGCAGTACTTC.

The table lists this clone with a count of one. The chain has TRBV4-1 and TRBJ2-7, with D perhaps given as TRBD1 or TRBD2 (6 bases each). This CDR3 is built from 16 residues. Trimming took off 3 bases at V and 0 bases at J, with 15 bases between the two ends. Germline loops: CDR1 MGHRA, CDR2 YSYEKL. The CDR3: CASSQSRGGSSYEQYF. DNA of the CDR3: TGCGCCAGCAGCCAGTCCCGAGGGGGGTCCTCCTACGAGCAGTACTTC.

This clone was seen a single time. J is TRBJ2-2 and V is TRBV29-1, with TRBD1 matching over 7 bases. The CDR3 covers 14 residues. Germline V gene sequence: CDR1 SQVTM, CDR2 ANQGSEA. With V trimmed by 7 bases and J by 0 bases, 5 bases remained unmatched. The CDR3 protein is CSARDSTNTGELFF. CDR3 sequence (DNA): TGCAGCGCAAGGGACAGCACGAACACCGGGGAGCTGTTTTTT.

This clone was found once. The chain carries TRBV7-2 and TRBJ1-2; 9 bases line up with TRBD1. The V segment lost 5 bases and the J segment 6 bases; nucleotides outside the gene matches: 10. The CDR3 has 15 residues. CDR1 and CDR2 from the germline V gene are SGHTA and FQGNSA. The CDR3 sequence: CASSTTGTGINGYTF. Here the CDR3 DNA reads TGTGCCAGCAGCACTACCGGGACAGGGATTAATGGCTACACCTTC.

This chain connects TRBV27 to TRBJ2-1; 7 bases are shared with TRBD2. The CDR3 contains 16 residues. Trimming removed 5 bases from V and 4 bases from J; junction bases left unmatched: 11. Germline assignment: CDR1 MNHEY and CDR2 SMNVEV (reference sequence). The CDR3 coding sequence is TGTGCCAGCAGTCTCAGTAAGCGGGGCTATTACAATGAGCAGTTCTTC. Translated: CASSLSKRGYYNEQFF.

The V call is TRBV7-8, the J call TRBJ1-1; possibly TRBD1 for D (6 bases). This CDR3 is built from 16 residues. The V gene lost 1 base and the J gene lost 0 bases, with 12 bases spanning the gap. The germline CDR1 and CDR2 sequences are SGHVS and FQNEAQ. CDR3 in DNA: TGTGCCAGCAGCTTAGGGGGGCGACAGGTGAACACTGAAGCTTTCTTT. Protein: CASSLGGRQVNTEAFF.

Points on this clone: This sample includes further DNA sequences coding for the same CDR3. The chain joins TRBV19 to TRBJ1-1; 10 nucleotides agree with TRBD1. V was pared by 3 bases and J by 5 bases, with 3 bases of the junction left unmatched. The germline CDR1 and CDR2 sequences are LNHDA and SQIVND (reference sequence). The CDR3 has 14 residues. The DNA of the CDR3 is TGTGCCAGTAGTATCGGACAGGGGGTGACTGAAGCTTTCTTT. This codes for CASSIGQGVTEAFF.

This chain links TRBV5-4 with TRBJ2-1; TRBD1 agrees at 10 bases. CDR1 SGHNT and CDR2 YYREEE come from the germline V gene (reference sequence). The CDR3 runs to 16 residues. With 0 bases clipped from V and 3 bases from J, the junction kept 3 bases outside the gene matches. The CDR3 DNA sequence: TGTGCCAGCAGCTTGGGTGGGACAGGGGTCTACAATGAGCAGTTCTTC. Its translation is CASSLGGTGVYNEQFF.

The CDR3 DNA reads TGCGCCAGCAGTGAGACTAGCGGGAGGGGGTATTTT. The encoded protein is CASSETSGRGYF. The V and J genes are TRBV10-2 and TRBJ2-3; 13 bases align to TRBD2. CDR1 WSHSY and CDR2 SAAADI come from the germline V gene. The V segment lost 2 bases and the J segment 14 bases; nucleotides outside the gene matches: 1. This CDR3 has 12 residues.

This chain joins TRBV5-1 and TRBJ2-7, with D perhaps given as TRBD1 or TRBD2 (6 bases each). The CDR3 is 14 amino acids. Germline CDR1 SGHRS, CDR2 YFSETQ. V was shortened by 0 bases and J by 5 bases, with 12 bases between the two germline ends. Here the CDR3 DNA reads TGCGCCAGCAGCTTGGTTGGGGGGCACGACGAGCAGTACTTC. It codes for CASSLVGGHDEQYF.

V gene TRBV6-1 combines with J gene TRBJ2-7; 7 nucleotides line up with TRBD1. This CDR3 region has 12 residues. V was pared by 7 bases and J by 4 bases, with 4 bases of the junction left unmatched. From germline, CDR1 is MNHNS and CDR2 SASEGT. The CDR3 protein is CASTDREYEQYF. CDR3 sequence (DNA): TGTGCCAGCACAGACAGGGAGTACGAGCAGTACTTC.

This chain links TRBV9 with TRBJ1-2; the D gene is possibly TRBD1 (5 bases). CDR1 and CDR2 from the germline V gene are SGDLS and YYNGEE. The CDR3 is made up of 15 amino acids. With 3 bases removed from V and 3 bases from J, the gap between germline ends came to 15 bases. Written as DNA, the CDR3 is TGTGCCAGCAGCGCTTCCGCAGGGCCCCACTATGGCTACACCTTC. Protein product: CASSASAGPHYGYTF.

This clone was observed a handful of times. Written as DNA, the CDR3 is TGTGCCAGCAGTTCACCCGGGTACAGGACAGTCGATTCACCCCTCCACTTT. Amino acids: CASSSPGYRTVDSPLHF. This chain links TRBV28 with TRBJ1-6, with a possible D match to TRBD1 (6 bases). The CDR3 extends over 17 amino acids. Between the trimmed V and J ends, which lost 4 bases and 8 bases, there was a span of 21 bases. The germline V gene encodes CDR1 MDHEN and CDR2 SYDVKM.

This sequence joins TRBV9 and TRBJ2-1; 10 bases match TRBD2. Germline loops: CDR1 SGDLS, CDR2 YYNGEE. V lost 0 bases, J lost 8 bases, and 8 bases stayed unmatched. This CDR3 is 16 amino acids long. In DNA, the CDR3 is TGTGCCAGCAGCGTAGCCCTGCTAGCGGGAGCCTATGAGCAGTTCTTC. This codes for CASSVALLAGAYEQFF. Together with reference TRBV9 and TRBJ2-1, the CDR3 gives the full variable domain: DSGVTQTPKHLITATGQRVTLRCSPRSGDLSVYWYQQSLDQGLQFLIQYYNGEERAKGNILERFSAQQFPDLHSELNLSSLELGDSALYFCASSVALLAGAYEQFFGPGTRLTVL.

The J gene is TRBJ2-7, the V gene TRBV27; 8 bases match TRBD2. CDR3 size: 16 residues. The V gene end was trimmed by 3 bases and the J gene end by 2 bases; junction bases not matched to a gene: 9. Germline CDR1 reads MNHEY; CDR2 reads SMNVEV (reference sequence). CDR3 residues: CASSFIPTSGPYEQYF. The CDR3 DNA sequence: TGTGCCAGCAGTTTCATCCCTACTAGCGGCCCCTACGAGCAGTACTTC.

The V call is TRBV6-1, the J call TRBJ1-1; no clear D gene. V was clipped by 4 bases and J by 1 base, with 13 bases between them. The CDR3 has 15 amino acids. The V gene's germline CDR1 is MNHNS and CDR2 SASEGT. Here the CDR3 DNA reads TGTGCCAGCAGTGCTCCAGTTGGTGGGAACACTGAAGCTTTCTTT. Encoded protein: CASSAPVGGNTEAFF.

V is TRBV10-3 and J is TRBJ2-1; 10 nucleotides align to TRBD1. Germline V gives CDR1 ENHRY, CDR2 SYGVKD. The CDR3 sequence is 18 residues long. Trimming took 7 bases from V and 0 from J; bases not matched to a gene: 12. CDR3 in amino acids: CAITKGQGGVSSYNEQFF. The CDR3, as DNA: TGTGCCATCACTAAAGGACAGGGGGGAGTCAGCTCCTACAATGAGCAGTTCTTC.

J is TRBJ1-1 and V is TRBV11-2; D not certain. The V end was cut by 0 bases, the J end by 0 bases, with 8 bases between. Germline CDR1 SGHAT, CDR2 FQNNGV. The CDR3 sequence is 15 residues long. CDR3 DNA sequence: TGTGCCAGCAGCTTAGAGGCAGCTTTGAACACTGAAGCTTTCTTT. This codes for CASSLEAALNTEAFF. Drawing the rest from reference TRBV11-2 and TRBJ1-1, the complete variable domain is EAGVAQSPRYKIIEKRQSVAFWCNPISGHATLYWYQQILGQGPKLLIQFQNNGVVDDSQLPKDRFSAERLKGVDSTLKIQPAKLEDSAVYLCASSLEAALNTEAFFGQGTRLTVV.

The rearrangement joins TRBV30 to TRBJ2-7; D gene unclear. This CDR3 contains 12 residues. Germline V CDR1 and CDR2: GTSNPN, SVGIG (reference sequence). V gave up 1 base and J gave up 6 bases, with 10 bases separating them. CDR3 in DNA: TGTGCCTGGAGTGGTAACGAGATCGAGCAGTACTTC. Residues: CAWSGNEIEQYF.

This chain joins TRBV18 and TRBJ1-2; D is perhaps TRBD1 (5 bases). V was trimmed by 2 bases and J by 2 bases, leaving 12 bases between them. This CDR3 is built from 15 residues. Germline loops: CDR1 KGHSH, CDR2 LQKENI. The CDR3, as DNA: TGTGCCAGCTCACCAATGGCAGGGAACAACTATGGCTACACCTTC. This translates into CASSPMAGNNYGYTF.

The chain recombines TRBV9 with TRBJ2-3; 7 bases are shared with TRBD2. The ends lost 4 bases at V and 6 bases at J; junction bases unmatched: 11. From germline, CDR1 is SGDLS and CDR2 YYNGEE. The CDR3 is made up of 15 amino acids. In DNA form, the CDR3 reads TGTGCCAGCAGCTCCCAAGCGGGGCGCCGGGATACGCAGTATTTT. It encodes CASSSQAGRRDTQYF.

The CDR3 spells CASSLLGLAGGRVGETQYF. The CDR3 DNA reads as TGTGCCAGCAGTTTATTGGGACTAGCGGGGGGGCGAGTGGGAGAGACCCAGTACTTC. The chain has TRBV27 and TRBJ2-5, with 16 bases matching TRBD2. The length of the CDR3 is 19 residues. After removal of 1 base from V and 4 bases from J, the junction contained 9 bases not matched to a gene. CDR1 and CDR2 (germline): MNHEY, SMNVEV (reference sequence).

The chain joins TRBV5-8 to TRBJ1-2; TRBD1 might be the D (5 bases). V lost 0 bases to trimming and J lost 2 bases, with 8 bases between them. CDR3 length equals 14 residues. Germline-derived CDR1 and CDR2 are SGHTS and YDEGEE. The CDR3 loop is CASSLGQKNYGYTF. In nucleotides, the CDR3 is TGTGCCAGCAGCTTGGGACAGAAAAACTATGGCTACACCTTC.

The J gene is TRBJ1-5, the V gene TRBV7-2; D perhaps matches TRBD1 (5 bases). CDR1 and CDR2 from the germline V gene are SGHTA and FQGNSA. V was cut by 6 bases and J by 2 bases, with 17 bases left in between. The CDR3 consists of 16 residues. CDR3 sequence (DNA): TGTGCCAGCAGTCCCCCGTCGGGGGGTGGCAATCAGCCCCAGCATTTT. This gives the protein CASSPPSGGGNQPQHF.